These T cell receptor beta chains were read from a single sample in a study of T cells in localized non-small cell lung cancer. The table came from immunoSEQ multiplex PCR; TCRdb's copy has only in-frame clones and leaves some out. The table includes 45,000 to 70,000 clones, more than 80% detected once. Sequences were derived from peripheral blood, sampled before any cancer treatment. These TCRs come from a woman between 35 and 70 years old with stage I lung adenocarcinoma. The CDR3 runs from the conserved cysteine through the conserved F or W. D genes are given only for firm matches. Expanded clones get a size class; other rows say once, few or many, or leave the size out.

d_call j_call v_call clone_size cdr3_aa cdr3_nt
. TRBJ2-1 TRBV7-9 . CASSSSGEQFF TGTGCCAGCAGCTCCAGCGGTGAGCAGTTCTTC
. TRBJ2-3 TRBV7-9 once CASSLIAGGTDTQYF TGTGCCAGCAGCTTAATTGCAGGGGGCACAGATACGCAGTATTTT
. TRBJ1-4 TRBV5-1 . CASSLEGSLSEKLFF TGCGCCAGCAGCTTGGAGGGCTCCCTAAGCGAAAAACTGTTTTTT
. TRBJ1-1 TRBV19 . CASSIDYRDISEAFF TGTGCCAGTAGTATAGATTACAGGGATATATCTGAAGCTTTCTTT
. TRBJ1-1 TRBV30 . CAWNGQNTEAFF TGTGCCTGGAACGGACAGAACACTGAAGCTTTCTTT
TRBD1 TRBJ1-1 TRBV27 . CASRGQGLTEAFF TGTGCCAGCAGAGGACAGGGGCTTACTGAAGCTTTCTTT
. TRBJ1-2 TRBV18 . CASSQTENYGYTF TGTGCCAGCTCACAGACAGAGAACTATGGCTACACCTTC
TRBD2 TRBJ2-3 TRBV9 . CASSFTSGSTDTQYF TGTGCCAGCAGCTTTACTAGCGGGAGCACAGATACGCAGTATTTT
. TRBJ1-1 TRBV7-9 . CASSPPGHENTEAFF TGTGCCAGTAGCCCCCCGGGACACGAAAACACTGAAGCTTTCTTT
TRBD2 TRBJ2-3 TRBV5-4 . CASSLTSATDTQYF TGTGCCAGCAGCTTGACTAGCGCCACAGATACGCAGTATTTT
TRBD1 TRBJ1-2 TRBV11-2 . CASSGQVRASYGYTF TGTGCCAGCAGCGGACAGGTACGGGCCAGCTATGGCTACACCTTC
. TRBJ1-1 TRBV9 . CASSDSWGPNTEAFF TGTGCCAGCAGCGATAGTTGGGGACCGAACACTGAAGCTTTCTTT
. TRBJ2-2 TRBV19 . CASSIGGANTGELFF TGTGCCAGTAGTATAGGTGGGGCGAACACCGGGGAGCTGTTTTTT
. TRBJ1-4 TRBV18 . CASSPGLTGRTNEKLFF TGTGCCAGCTCACCGGGGCTTACAGGGAGAACTAATGAAAAACTGTTTTTT
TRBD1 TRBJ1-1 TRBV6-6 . CASSYGTGSTEAFF TGTGCCAGCAGTTACGGGACAGGGTCCACTGAAGCTTTCTTT
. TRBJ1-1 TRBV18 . CASSPKQTNTEAFF TGTGCCAGCTCACCAAAACAGACGAACACTGAAGCTTTCTTT
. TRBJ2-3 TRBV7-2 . CASSLAAIGTDTQYF TGTGCCAGCAGCTTAGCGGCTATCGGCACAGATACGCAGTATTTT
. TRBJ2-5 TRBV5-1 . CASSLVVAEETQYF TGCGCCAGCAGCTTGGTGGTAGCGGAGGAGACCCAGTACTTC
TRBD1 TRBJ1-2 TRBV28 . CASSLTGTDNYGYTF TGTGCCAGCAGTTTAACCGGGACAGATAACTATGGCTACACCTTC
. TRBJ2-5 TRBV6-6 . CASSFGRGFQETQYF TGTGCCAGCAGTTTCGGCAGGGGATTCCAAGAGACCCAGTACTTC
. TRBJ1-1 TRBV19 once CASRTGNTEAFF TGTGCCAGTAGGACAGGGAACACTGAAGCTTTCTTT
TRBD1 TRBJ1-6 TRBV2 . CASSATGTGRSPLHF TGTGCCAGCAGTGCGACAGGGACCGGTCGTTCACCCCTCCACTTT
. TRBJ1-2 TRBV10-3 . CAISESNRAGGYTF TGTGCCATCAGTGAGTCGAACAGGGCGGGAGGCTACACCTTC
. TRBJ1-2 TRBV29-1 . CSVSGGPNYGYTF TGCAGCGTTTCCGGGGGGCCTAACTATGGCTACACCTTC
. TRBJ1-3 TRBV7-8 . CASSFYSSGNTIYF TGTGCCAGCAGCTTTTACAGCTCTGGAAACACCATATATTTT
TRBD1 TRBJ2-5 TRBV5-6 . CASSSGQGIQETQYF TGTGCCAGCAGCTCGGGACAGGGGATTCAAGAGACCCAGTACTTC
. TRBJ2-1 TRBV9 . CASSPPGVHEQFF TGTGCCAGCAGCCCCCCAGGGGTCCATGAGCAGTTCTTC
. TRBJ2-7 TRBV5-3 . CARKVRDSRYEQYF TGTGCCAGAAAGGTGCGGGACAGCCGGTACGAGCAGTACTTC
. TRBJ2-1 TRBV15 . CATSRNNEQFF TGTGCCACCAGCAGGAACAATGAGCAGTTCTTC
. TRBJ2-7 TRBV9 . CASSVDRTDSYEQYF TGTGCCAGCAGCGTAGATCGGACGGATTCCTACGAGCAGTACTTC
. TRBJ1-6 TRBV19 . CASSRAESATDSPLHF TGTGCCAGTAGTAGGGCGGAATCAGCCACGGATTCACCCCTCCACTTT
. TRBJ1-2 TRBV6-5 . CASRVNGAAGYTF TGTGCCAGCAGGGTCAACGGGGCGGCTGGCTACACCTTC
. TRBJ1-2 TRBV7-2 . CASSLGQGWNTF TGTGCCAGCAGCTTAGGCCAGGGATGGAACACCTTC
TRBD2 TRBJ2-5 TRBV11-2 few CASSLVPLAGGELETQYF TGTGCCAGCAGCTTAGTCCCTCTAGCGGGGGGCGAATTGGAGACCCAGTACTTC
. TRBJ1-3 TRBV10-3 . CAIRVQELSSGNTIYF TGTGCCATCAGGGTACAAGAACTTAGCTCTGGAAACACCATATATTTT
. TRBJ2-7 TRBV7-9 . CASSLPGPRMEQYF TGTGCCAGCAGCTTACCGGGACCGCGTATGGAGCAGTACTTC
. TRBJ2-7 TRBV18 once CASSPASLGEQYF TGTGCCAGCTCCCCGGCGAGTTTAGGCGAGCAGTACTTC
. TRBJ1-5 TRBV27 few CASSLTPPWGLSNQPQHF TGTGCCAGCAGTTTAACCCCACCCTGGGGTCTTAGCAATCAGCCCCAGCATTTT
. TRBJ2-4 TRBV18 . CASSPGNIQYF TGTGCCAGCTCACCAGGAAACATTCAGTACTTC
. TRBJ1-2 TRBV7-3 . CASSPTQGNYGYTF TGTGCCAGCAGCCCCACGCAGGGAAACTATGGCTACACCTTC
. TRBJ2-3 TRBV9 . CASSVGSSSTDTQYF TGTGCCAGCAGCGTAGGTAGTTCTAGCACAGATACGCAGTATTTT
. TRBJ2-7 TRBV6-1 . CASRLGNYEQYF TGTGCCAGCCGTTTAGGAAACTACGAGCAGTACTTC
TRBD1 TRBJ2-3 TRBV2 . CASSKRVAGGLNTDTQYF TGTGCCAGCAGCAAAAGGGTGGCAGGGGGCTTGAACACAGATACGCAGTATTTT
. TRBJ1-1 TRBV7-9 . CASSRWTGSTEAFF TGTGCCAGCAGCCGCTGGACGGGGAGCACTGAAGCTTTCTTT
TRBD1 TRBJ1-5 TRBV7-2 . CASQIFTGDKPQHF TGTGCCAGCCAGATTTTTACAGGGGATAAGCCCCAGCATTTT
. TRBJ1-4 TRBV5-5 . CASSSYPGATNEKLFF TGTGCCAGCAGCTCGTACCCCGGCGCAACTAATGAAAAACTGTTTTTT
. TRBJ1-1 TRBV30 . CAWSPDMNTEAFF TGTGCCTGGAGCCCCGACATGAACACTGAAGCTTTCTTT
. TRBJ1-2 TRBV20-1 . CSGGRLEGYTF TGCAGTGGGGGCAGATTAGAGGGCTACACCTTC
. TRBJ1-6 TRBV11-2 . CASSLGPSGPSPLHF TGTGCCAGCAGCCTGGGACCCTCAGGGCCTTCACCCCTCCACTTT
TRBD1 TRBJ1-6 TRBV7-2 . CASTLERGLTYNSPLHF TGTGCCAGCACCCTAGAGAGGGGGCTCACCTATAATTCACCCCTCCACTTT
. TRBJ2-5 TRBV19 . CATRGGLMETQYF TGTGCCACCCGAGGGGGGCTAATGGAGACCCAGTACTTC
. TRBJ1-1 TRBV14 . CASSQDHVTEAFF TGTGCCAGCAGCCAAGATCACGTCACTGAAGCTTTCTTT
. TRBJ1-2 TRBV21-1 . CARQGDYGYTF TGTGCCAGACAGGGGGACTATGGCTACACCTTC
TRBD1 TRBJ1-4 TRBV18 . CASSPPDGQGKKLFF TGTGCCAGCTCACCACCGGACGGACAGGGAAAGAAACTGTTTTTT
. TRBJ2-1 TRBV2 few CASSITSYNEQFF TGTGCCAGCAGTATCACTAGTTACAATGAGCAGTTCTTC